Listed below are T cell receptor beta chains from one sample, sequenced in a study of blood T cells in healthy people across ages. TCRdb redid the calling of the 5' RACE reads with MiXCR, one entry per CDR3 protein. The table records hundreds of thousands of distinct CDR3 sequences, roughly 44% of them present only once. Specimen: blood. The receptors stem from a man aged 60-69 years in good health. The CDR3 runs from the conserved cysteine through the conserved F or W. A D gene is named only where the DNA matches it firmly. Size is omitted from some rows. Given values are once, few, many or a class for expanded clones.

abundance,v_gene,d_gene,j_gene,CDR3aa,CDR3nt
once,TRBV12-3/TRBV12-4,NA,TRBJ2-2,CGGQGNTGELFF,TGCGGCGGGCAGGGGAACACCGGGGAGCTGTTTTTT
NA,TRBV20-1,TRBD1,TRBJ2-7,CSASSGTGGRREQYF,TGCAGTGCTAGTTCAGGGACAGGGGGTAGGCGCGAGCAGTACTTC
NA,TRBV10-3,NA,TRBJ2-7,CAINGKQYF,TGTGCCATCAATGGTAAGCAGTACTTC
few,TRBV29-1,NA,TRBJ2-5,CSVGRQETQYF,TGCAGCGTAGGCCGCCAAGAGACCCAGTACTTC
few,TRBV15,NA,TRBJ2-6,CATSRDGGLISGANVLTF,TGTGCCACCAGCAGAGATGGGGGTTTGATCTCTGGGGCCAACGTCCTGACTTTC
NA,TRBV6-5,NA,TRBJ1-5,CASTKAVNQPQHF,TGTGCCAGCACCAAAGCAGTGAATCAGCCCCAGCATTTT
NA,TRBV20-1,TRBD2,TRBJ2-1,CSARDDTSAYDEQFF,TGCAGTGCTAGAGATGACACTAGCGCCTACGATGAGCAGTTCTTC
NA,TRBV7-9,NA,TRBJ2-1,CASSFSENEQFF,TGTGCCAGCAGCTTTTCGGAGAATGAGCAGTTCTTC
few,TRBV7-2,TRBD1,TRBJ1-2,CASSLNFRALGTGDLYGYTF,TGTGCCAGCAGCTTAAATTTCCGGGCGTTAGGGACAGGCGACCTATATGGCTACACCTTC
NA,TRBV10-2,NA,TRBJ2-3,CASSEGRTSDTQYF,TGCGCCAGCAGTGAGGGCAGGACATCGGATACGCAGTATTTT
many,TRBV7-2,TRBD1,TRBJ2-5,CASSLGRTGGETQYF,TGTGCCAGCAGCTTAGGAAGGACAGGGGGGGAGACCCAGTACTTC
few,TRBV30,NA,TRBJ1-2,CAWSVSRQGFGYTF,TGTGCCTGGAGTGTAAGTCGGCAGGGTTTCGGCTACACCTTC
NA,TRBV4-3,NA,TRBJ2-5,CASSQTRTAKQYF,TGCGCCAGCAGCCAGACAAGGACGGCAAAGCAGTACTTC